This TCR beta chain appears in the sequencing data of a study of monozygotic twins with inflammatory bowel disease. In germline, CDR1 is WNHNN, CDR2 SYGVQD (reference sequence). The CDR3 loop spans 14 amino acids. A note on this clonotype: Its specificity is not known.

TCRdb reprocessed the 5' RACE reads and stores each CDR3 protein as one record, lacking DNA. The sample has just over 300,000 distinct CDR3 sequences; the top ten hold over 5.5%. Study-wide results and caveats: Reduced clonotype sharing with other individuals was observed in IBD patients relative to healthy twins, especially with disease activity.

The gene calls are TRBV10-1 and TRBJ1-1; no DNA is available, so the TRBD1 call from TCRdb remains unchecked. The TCR originated in a human donor with ulcerative colitis or Crohn's disease, or a healthy co-twin of an affected twin (not recorded which). Sequenced material: blood. The CDR3 spells CASSPMTGNTEAFF.